What follows describes a single T cell receptor beta chain. Its antigen remains undetermined. Qualities for individual bases were not recorded, and no much larger clone is one base off. The cohort comprised some 700 healthy bone marrow donors. All cohort members were sampled while nominally healthy, although unrecorded immune exposures were likely present. The donor tested CMV seronegative and was one of the 352 seronegative cohort members. A peripheral blood sample was collected from each donor, and TCR beta sequencing was performed on peripheral blood mononuclear cells. The Qiagen DNeasy Blood Extraction Kit was used to extract genomic DNA from the blood cell samples. The record originates from a study of cytomegalovirus exposure and HLA in healthy donors (dated by TCRdb to 2016 to 2017). General notes on the study: An earlier analysis of under 600 of the donors reported 276 Gb of sequence data and approximately 110 million unique TCR beta sequences from 150 million to 200 million T cells. An early release covering roughly 600 HLA-typed donors comprised roughly 300 gigabases of sequencing data and around 85 million unique TCR sequences. Of the roughly 420 genotyped donors, approximately 81% were placed in the genetic ancestry cluster associated with self-reported Caucasian donors. The study aimed to test whether cataloging public T cell receptors could reveal signatures of past pathogen exposure. The T cell repertoires of 666 subjects were profiled by immunosequencing and related to cytomegalovirus serostatus. Besides the first cohort of hundreds of subjects, a separate validation cohort made up of about 120 different subjects was used. The study combined high-throughput TCR immunosequencing, statistical association of individual TCRs with disease status, and machine learning to predict cytomegalovirus infection status. In a later analysis, previously published TCR beta repertoires from roughly 710 donors were re-analyzed and high-resolution HLA genotyping was added so that TCR occurrence patterns could be studied. Rather than using new phenotypic data, the later analysis identified candidate immune exposures from TCR beta sequences and from how often those sequences occurred across donors. An earlier analysis of fewer than 700 of the donors applied high-throughput TCR beta sequencing to assess whether each TCR beta V gene segment acted as functional or pseudogenic. Donor age, sex, ethnicity and CMV serostatus were compiled together with the repertoire data. Genome-wide SNP genotypes for about 65% of the 666 donors were used in a later genetic analysis, which treated that subset as a discovery cohort. Every discovery cohort repertoire had been produced on one sequencing platform. Both class I and class II loci were covered by HLA typing, at four-digit resolution. Typing coverage varied by locus: roughly 629-630 donors for A, B, C, DRB1 and DQB1; roughly 510 for DQA1; more than 600 for DPA1; 450 to 480 for DPB1. Roughly 5 DR-DQ haplotypes were handled as single units for association and clustering, since linkage in the cohort was strong. On average, over 200,000 unique TCR beta nucleotide sequences were sequenced per donor among some 420 genotyped donors of the cohort, with about 17% of those sequences being non-productive. Findings and caveats that apply to the study as a whole: In vitro tests confirmed that a few of the cytomegalovirus-associated TCR beta chains recognize cytomegalovirus antigens. Immune exposure information for the cohort was limited to CMV serostatus. According to a later analysis, TCR association rates differed among HLA loci, with DRB1 alleles showing the most associated TCRs and HLA-C alleles showing the fewest. In the study, approximately 160 TCR beta chains were listed as associated with cytomegalovirus. A group of highly shared sequence variants was considered likely to be a technical artifact of the sequencing pipeline. In a later genetic analysis, fewer N-insertions in productive TCRs were reported among donors in an Asian-associated ancestry cluster than the roughly 640-donor mean. Linkage disequilibrium might explain the correlated functional status among segregating V segments, but an unknown experimental factor could not be ruled out. Some IMGT-functional V segments, including TRBV6-2 and TRBV6-3, could not be distinguished by the 87-base-pair reads and were therefore excluded. When HLA alleles, especially DR and DQ, strongly co-occurred, attributing TCR associations to individual alleles was difficult. A further reported finding was that TCR beta sequences accurately predicted the HLA-A and HLA-B alleles for most subjects in the first cohort. In an earlier analysis of some 640 of the donors, most TCR beta V segments were observed in productive rearrangements about 87% or about 30% of the time, broadly matching IMGT annotations. Several of the top co-occurrence clusters appeared to be linked to parvovirus B19, influenza, CMV and Epstein-Barr virus, according to a later analysis. Presence/absence analyses assumed roughly uniform sequencing depth across donors, an assumption that may not hold. Cytomegalovirus status was reported to be diagnosed by the classifier with high specificity and sensitivity in both the original and validation cohorts. Specific HLA alleles were associated with over 15,000 TCR beta sequences at a false discovery rate of 0.05 in a later analysis. The authors suggested that the approach could potentially be generalized to other disease states and immunological phenotypes. Only TCR beta chains were sequenced in this cohort, and the absence of alpha or paired-chain data limited detectable features. Some 15 rarely observed V segments, including chromosome 9 orphons, were excluded from the earlier analysis of about 610 of the donors because counts were too low. A later analysis found that HLA-associated TCR beta chains were more clonally expanded and had lower generation probabilities than equally common non-associated chains. Because HLA typing was missing for some donors at each locus, association tests included only the typed subset. In a later genetic analysis, a missense DCLRE1C variant was associated with V-gene and J-gene trimming of TCR beta chains, and the association was replicated in an independent cohort. In a later analysis, most CMV-associated TCR beta chains were found to appear HLA-restricted, with HLA associations seemingly driven largely by CMV exposure. Most TCR sequences were observed very rarely across donors, whereas some public TCRs were present in many individuals.

Libraries were built with the immunoSEQ multiplex PCR assay. The multiplex PCR relied on a mix of 60 forward primers for TCR Vbeta segments and 13 reverse primers for TCR Jbeta segments. The CDR3 region of rearranged TCR beta genes was amplified from genomic DNA with a multiplex PCR assay. On the Illumina HiSeq System, the amplified TCR beta libraries were sequenced as 87-base-pair reads. As for how the authors treated the data: A later analysis counted some 80 million unique TCR beta chains across the 670 or so repertoires, and around 9.9 million of these chains were shared by at least two donors. To remove PCR and sequencing errors, raw reads were error-corrected and collapsed into unique sequences using a nearest-neighbor algorithm that merged closely related sequences. CDR3 sequences were aligned to IMGT reference sequences to assign V, D and J gene segments. For a sequence to be retained, at least a six-nucleotide match to both a V gene segment and a J gene segment was required. A rearrangement counted as productive if the CDR3 had no stop codons and remained in frame with V and J, and every other rearrangement counted as non-productive. Following IMGT convention, CDR3 was defined as the stretch from the second conserved V-encoded cysteine to the conserved J-encoded phenylalanine. Sequences without an unambiguous match to a single V gene segment were excluded from the earlier analysis of several hundred of the donors. In an earlier analysis of 587 of the donors, V segments were called functional above 56.7% productive rearrangements and were called segregating when the between-donor standard deviation exceeded 5%. A statistical classification framework was developed to diagnose cytomegalovirus status using the catalog of TCR beta chain sequences. In a later analysis, TCR nucleotide sequences were compared against IMGT/GENE-DB human TR gene sequences so that V and J genes could be assigned. A later analysis assigned CDR3 sequences and most-parsimonious VDJ recombination scenarios with the TCRdist pipeline. In a later analysis, every TCR beta chain was defined by the combination of its CDR3 amino acid sequence and its V-gene family, and reads without a unique V-gene family were dropped. A later analysis removed nearly 600 highly shared, low-generation-probability nucleotide sequences to deal with suspected cross-contamination and a sequencing artifact. In a later analysis, a clonal expansion index for each public chain was calculated from normalized within-repertoire ranks of inferred template counts. In a later analysis, generation probabilities were computed with a VDJ recombination model fitted to out-of-frame rearrangements, and the resulting probabilities were checked against IGoR. In a later analysis, TCR-TCR, TCR-HLA and TCR-CMV co-occurrence was scored with hypergeometric tests, and a repertoire-size bias correction was applied to TCR pairs. A later analysis estimated false discovery rates by permuting HLA or CMV assignments 20 times. In a later analysis, co-occurring TCRs were grouped using DBSCAN, and TCRdist sequence similarity was added for clustering within HLA-allele-positive subsets. Repertoires with fewer than 30,000 or more than 120,000 public chains were left out of co-occurrence clustering, as were a handful of repertoires with anomalous nucleotide sharing. Sourced from immuneACCESS, this table was stored by TCRdb with only in-frame sequences that have V and J called. A share of the clones is absent; for the studies checked, an unresolved V gene accounts for under half, and the remainder has no known explanation. V, J and clone size are taken as reported in that table, and D and trimming were inferred from the DNA itself. This sample is represented by about 190,000 clones; more than 75% of them were singletons. The ten largest clones represent under 2% of the sample.

The CDR3 goes from the cysteine to the phenylalanine over 15 residues. The kept DNA is CDR3 alone, 45 bases in frame from the first base. Via the germline V gene, CDR1 is SNHLY and CDR2 FYNNEI. Trimming at the junction amounts to 6 bases on V and 1 base on J, and the germline ends lie 15 bases apart. The source of this sequence is a woman aged 18-29 years in good health and CMV-seronegative. Sequenced: PBMCs. The V and J genes are TRBV2 and TRBJ1-1; TRBD1 is possibly the D segment (5 matching bases). The CDR3 sequence is CASRRQTPGNTEAFF. The DNA reads TGTGCCAGCAGGCGACAGACCCCAGGGAACACTGAAGCTTTCTTT.